This T cell receptor (beta chain) appears in the sequencing data of a study of glioma-infiltrating T cells after dendritic cell vaccination. Study details: Samples are from glioblastoma patients in Phase I and II dendritic cell vaccine trials.

Study observations and caveats: No direct clonality-survival link was found; a diverse polyclonal response may matter. Longer survival after dendritic cell vaccination followed higher pretreatment TIL content.

Note on this clone: Its antigen is currently unknown.

Here immunoSEQ multiplex PCR was the method, and the copy in TCRdb shows in-frame clones only, minus some. The table shows 45,000 to 55,000 clones, with over 75% occurring only once. This CDR3 is 17 amino acids long. Germline V lookup: CDR1 SGHRS, CDR2 YFSETQ. Germline trimming cut 0 bases from V and 4 bases from J; bases unmatched to any gene: 7. This specimen consisted of blood, obtained before dendritic cell vaccination. The chain uses TRBV5-1 and TRBJ2-2; 9 bases fit TRBD2. This receptor was obtained from a human donor with glioblastoma. The CDR3 loop is CASSLEVAGVGTGELFF. CDR3 sequence (DNA): TGCGCCAGCAGCTTGGAGGTAGCGGGAGTGGGCACCGGGGAGCTGTTTTTT.